This T cell receptor beta chain is drawn from a study of molecular identifiers for immune sequencing clone quantification. General study results and limits: Clonotypes surpassing 20 RNA copies contained over 97% of effector molecules, versus under 1% in naive cells.

With respect to this clonotype: No antigen is known for it.

The germline CDR1 and CDR2 sequences are MNHEY and SMNVEV (reference sequence). V lost 2 bases to trimming and J lost 3 bases; unmatched junction nucleotides: 5. The CDR3 has 15 residues. In preparing bulk TCR libraries, previously described methods and listed TCR primers were used. A single record per CDR3 protein comes from TCRdb applying MiXCR to the PCR reads. The sample includes about 640,000 distinct CDR3 sequences, about 20% of them seen just once. Sequencing input: naive CD8+ T cells from blood, with Jurkat cell RNA spiked in. Subset meaning: FACS-sorted CD8+CD4-CCR7+CD45RA+ naive T cells. This sequence joins TRBV27 and TRBJ2-7; 9 positions agree with TRBD2. The receptor was derived from a human donor in good health. Some libraries in this study had Jurkat cell RNA spiked in. CDR3 nucleotides: TGTGCCAGCAGTTTAGGGACTAGCATGGTCTACGAGCAGTACTTC. It encodes CASSLGTSMVYEQYF.